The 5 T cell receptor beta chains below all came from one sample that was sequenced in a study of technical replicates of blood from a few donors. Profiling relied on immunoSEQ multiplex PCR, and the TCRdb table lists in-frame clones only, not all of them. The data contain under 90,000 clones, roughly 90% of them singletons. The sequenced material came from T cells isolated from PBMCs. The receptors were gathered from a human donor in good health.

The CDR3 is CASSEDRNYGYTF. Written as DNA, the CDR3 is TGTGCCAGCAGTGAAGACAGAAACTATGGCTACACCTTC. This chain uses TRBV2 with TRBJ1-2; no firm D call. Trimming left V 1 base short and J 2 bases short, with 5 bases between. Germline values: CDR1 SNHLY, CDR2 FYNNEI. This CDR3 is built from 13 residues. Supplemented by reference TRBV2 and TRBJ1-2, the full variable domain reads EPEVTQTPSHQVTQMGQEVILRCVPISNHLYFYWYRQILGQKVEFLVSFYNNEISEKSEIFDDQFSVERPDGSNFTLKIRSTKLEDSAMYFCASSEDRNYGYTFGSGTRLTVV.

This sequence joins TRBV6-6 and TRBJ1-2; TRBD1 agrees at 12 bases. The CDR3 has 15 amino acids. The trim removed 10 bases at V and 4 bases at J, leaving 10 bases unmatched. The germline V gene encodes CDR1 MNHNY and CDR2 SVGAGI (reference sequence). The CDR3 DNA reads TGTGCCACCCGGCAGGGACAGGGGGCGTTCTATGGCTACACCTTC. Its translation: CATRQGQGAFYGYTF.

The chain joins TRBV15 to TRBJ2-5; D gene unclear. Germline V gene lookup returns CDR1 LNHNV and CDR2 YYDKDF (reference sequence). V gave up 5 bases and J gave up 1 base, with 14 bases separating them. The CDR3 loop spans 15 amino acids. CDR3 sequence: CATSLAPQAQETQYF. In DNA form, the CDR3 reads TGTGCCACCAGCCTGGCCCCCCAGGCCCAAGAGACCCAGTACTTC.

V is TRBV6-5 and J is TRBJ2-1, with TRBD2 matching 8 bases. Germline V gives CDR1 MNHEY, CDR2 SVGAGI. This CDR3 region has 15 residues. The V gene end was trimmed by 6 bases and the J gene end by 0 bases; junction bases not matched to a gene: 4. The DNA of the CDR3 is TGTGCCAGCAGACATAGCGGGAACTCCTACAATGAGCAGTTCTTC. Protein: CASRHSGNSYNEQFF.

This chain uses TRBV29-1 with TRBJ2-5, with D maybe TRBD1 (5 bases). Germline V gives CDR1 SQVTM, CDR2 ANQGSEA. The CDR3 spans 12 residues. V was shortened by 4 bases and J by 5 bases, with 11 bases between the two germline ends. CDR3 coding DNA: TGCAGCGTTGGGGCCAAGGGGGAGACCCAGTACTTC. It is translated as CSVGAKGETQYF.